This T cell receptor beta chain emerged from a study of blood T cell repertoires in COVID-19. Study information: Acute and convalescent COVID-19 specimens originated in the United States, Italy and Spain. The cDNA or gDNA used as material had been derived from T cells, B-cell-depleted T cells, or PBMCs.

In the original processing: Researchers report that nucleated cell counts were estimated from reference gene primer amplification. Profiled with immunoSEQ multiplex PCR; TCRdb holds only in-frame clones, not every one. V, J and clone size are taken as reported in that table, and D and trimming were inferred from the DNA itself. The data show 350,000 to 450,000 clones, less than 90% seen once. CDR1 and CDR2 from the germline V gene are MNHEY and SVGAGI. Trimming cost V 5 bases and J 0 bases, with 10 bases left between them. The CDR3 length is 14 residues. Seattle patient enrollment occurred during active infection, with longitudinal follow-up thereafter.

The sequenced sample consisted of peripheral blood. The chain carries TRBV6-5 and TRBJ2-5; D unclear. This clonotype was sampled from a woman aged 55 to 70 with COVID-19, enrolled during active disease. This chain's CDR3 is CASSIALYQETQYF. CDR3 nucleotide sequence: TGTGCCAGCAGTATAGCCCTGTACCAAGAGACCCAGTACTTC.